This is a list of T cell receptor beta chains from one sample in a study of blood T cell repertoires in COVID-19. Assay used: immunoSEQ multiplex PCR; TCRdb lists only in-frame clones, some missing. The sample lists just over 150,000 clones; over 75% were seen once. Sequenced material: PBMCs or T cells enriched from blood (not recorded which). These TCRs come from a woman in her 50s who had recovered from COVID-19. CDR3s include the opening cysteine and the closing phenylalanine or tryptophan. A D gene is named only where the DNA matches it firmly. Not every row has a clone size; where given, it reads once, few, many or a size class.

v_gene	d_gene	abundance	j_gene	CDR3nt	CDR3aa
TRBV12-5	TRBD2	-	TRBJ2-2	TGTGCTAGTGCTCCACTAGCGGGGGGGCACGGCGGGGAGCTGTTTTTT	CASAPLAGGHGGELFF
TRBV28	-	-	TRBJ2-1	TGTGCCAGCAGTTTAGGGGGGACCTTAGATGAGCAGTTCTTC	CASSLGGTLDEQFF
TRBV3-1/TRBV3-2	TRBD1	many	TRBJ2-7	TGTGCCAGCAGCCAAACAGGGGGCTGGGAGCAGTACTTC	CASSQTGGWEQYF
TRBV12-5	-	-	TRBJ1-3	TGTGCTAGTGGTTTGGTACAGGCGCTGCTGAAAGGAAACACCATATATTTT	CASGLVQALLKGNTIYF
TRBV4-2	-	-	TRBJ1-1	TGTGCCAGCAGCCCCCCTGCCGGGACATTCCTTGGGCAGGACACTGAAGCTTTCTTT	CASSPPAGTFLGQDTEAFF
TRBV13	TRBD2	-	TRBJ2-1	TGTGCCAGCAGCCCGGGACTAGACTCCTACAATGAGCAGTTCTTC	CASSPGLDSYNEQFF
TRBV20-1	-	-	TRBJ2-5	TGCAGTGCAAGTTTCGGACAGTTACAAGAGACCCAGTACTTC	CSASFGQLQETQYF
TRBV7-9	-	-	TRBJ1-2	TGTGCCAGCAGCTTATTACAGTCCTATGGCTACACCTTC	CASSLLQSYGYTF
TRBV11-2	-	-	TRBJ1-4	TGTGCCAGCAGTCCAGGACACCGTGAAAAACTGTTTTTT	CASSPGHREKLFF
TRBV24-1	-	-	TRBJ2-5	TGTGCCACCAGTGATTTAGGCGGCCCCCAATCGGAGACCCAGTACTTC	CATSDLGGPQSETQYF
TRBV3-1/TRBV3-2	TRBD2	-	TRBJ2-3	TGTGCCAGCAGCCCCACGACTAGCGGGGTGAGCACAGATACGCAGTATTTT	CASSPTTSGVSTDTQYF
TRBV24-1	TRBD1	-	TRBJ2-7	TGTGCCACCAGTGAAACCGGGACAGGGACCTACGAGCAGTACTTC	CATSETGTGTYEQYF
TRBV21-1	-	-	TRBJ2-7	TGTGCCAGCAGCAAAGACTACGCCTACGAGCAGTACTTC	CASSKDYAYEQYF
TRBV7-3	-	-	TRBJ2-2	TGTGCCAGCCCCGGGACACCTCTCCGGAACGGGGAGCTGTTTTTT	CASPGTPLRNGELFF
TRBV19	-	-	TRBJ1-6	TGTGCCAGTAGCCTGGGGGCAAGCAATTCACCCCTCCACTTT	CASSLGASNSPLHF
TRBV14	-	-	TRBJ2-5	TGTGCCAGCAGCCAATATTACCAAGAGACCCAGTACTTC	CASSQYYQETQYF
TRBV15	-	-	TRBJ1-2	TGTGCCACCAGCCCCAAGGCACTAGACTATGGCTACACCTTC	CATSPKALDYGYTF
TRBV20-1	-	-	TRBJ2-4	TGCAGTGCTAGTCCTGGACAGTTTCAGTACTTC	CSASPGQFQYF
TRBV9	-	-	TRBJ1-5	TGTGCCAGCAGCCCCCAGGGAGGCTCCAATCAGCCCCAGCATTTT	CASSPQGGSNQPQHF
TRBV5-1	-	-	TRBJ1-4	TGCGCCAGCAGCTTGGTGCAGGGGATAGGTGAAAAACTGTTTTTT	CASSLVQGIGEKLFF
TRBV19	TRBD2	-	TRBJ2-5	TGTGCCAGTAGTAGCCGTCTAGCGGGGAATCCAGAGACCCAGTACTTC	CASSSRLAGNPETQYF
TRBV6-5	TRBD2	-	TRBJ2-3	TGTGCCAGCAGTCTCTTGGGGGGGAGCACAGATACGCAGTATTTT	CASSLLGGSTDTQYF
TRBV10-3	TRBD2	-	TRBJ2-1	TGTGCCAGCGCCTCGGGGGGGGACAATGAGCAGTTCTTC	CASASGGDNEQFF
TRBV7-2	-	-	TRBJ2-5	TGTGCCAGCAGCTTAGCGCGCCAAGAGACCCAGTACTTC	CASSLARQETQYF
TRBV9	TRBD2	-	TRBJ2-1	TGTGCCAGCAGCGTTGGGGATCTAGCGGGGGAGCAGTTCTTC	CASSVGDLAGEQFF
TRBV7-2	TRBD1	-	TRBJ1-2	TGTGCCAGCAGCTTGGCCATAGGGGACAGGGGAAAGAGGTTGTATGGCTACACCTTC	CASSLAIGDRGKRLYGYTF
TRBV19	-	once	TRBJ1-2	TGTGCCAGTAGTAGTACAGGGCCCTCCACCTATGGCTACACCTTC	CASSSTGPSTYGYTF
TRBV9	TRBD1	-	TRBJ1-1	TGTGCCAGCAGCGTAGGCGGAGGGGGCGCGAACACTGAAGCTTTCTTT	CASSVGGGGANTEAFF